This T cell receptor (beta chain) emerged from a study of metastatic and nonmetastatic thyroid tumors. This clone is medium-sized by share. Through MiXCR, TCRdb re-clonotyped the PCR reads. The data show about 30,000 clones, with 25% to 35% seen just once and roughly 30% held by the top ten. J gave up 6 bases and V 0 bases, and 8 bases lay outside the gene matches. CDR3 length: 17 residues. Germline V lookup: CDR1 ENHRY, CDR2 SYGVKD. Before thyroid surgery, none of the patients had received any treatment. The sequencing input was blood. The source of this sequence is a female donor with papillary thyroid cancer or a benign thyroid nodule (not recorded which). Some clones in this sample may be carry-over from other donors' samples. V usage is TRBV10-3 and J usage is TRBJ2-1, with TRBD2 matching over 10 bases. CDR3 nucleotide sequence: TGTGCCATCAGTGAGTCCCGGACTAGCGGCGGGGGCAATGAGCAGTTCTTC. It encodes CAISESRTSGGGNEQFF.